These 28 T cell receptor beta chains originate from one sample sequenced in a study of T cell repertoires in cytomegalovirus infection. Via MiXCR, TCRdb re-called the reads, giving one row per CDR3 protein. The sample consists of 300,000 to 400,000 distinct CDR3 sequences, 15% to 20% of them appearing once. Sample: PBMCs. These receptors originate from a human donor in good health (CMV status not recorded). Some clones in this sample may be carry-over from other donors' samples.

The rearrangement joins TRBV5-4 to TRBJ2-6, with 9 bases that match TRBD1. The CDR3 is 15 amino acids. Germline CDR1 and CDR2: SGHNT and YYREEE (reference sequence). V shed 4 bases, J shed 5 bases, and the junction held 4 bases outside the gene matches. The chain's CDR3 is CASSADRGWANVLTF. In DNA, the CDR3 is TGTGCCAGCAGCGCCGACAGGGGGTGGGCCAACGTCCTGACTTTC.

This clonotype has ten or more counts. J is TRBJ2-1 and V is TRBV7-6; 7 bases line up with TRBD1. The V gene's germline CDR1 is SGHVS and CDR2 FNYEAQ. J lost 5 bases, V lost 2 bases, and 6 bases had no gene match. The CDR3 has 15 residues. This chain's CDR3 is CASSLLRDRNNEQFF. In DNA, the CDR3 is TGTGCCAGCAGCTTACTCCGGGACAGAAACAATGAGCAGTTCTTC. The whole variable domain, remainder taken from reference TRBV7-6 and TRBJ2-1, is GAGVSQSPRYKVTKRGQDVALRCDPISGHVSLYWYRQALGQGPEFLTYFNYEAQQDKSGLPNDRFSAERPEGSISTLTIQRTEQRDSAMYRCASSLLRDRNNEQFFGPGTRLTVL.

This clonotype was detected only a few times. The V call is TRBV6-5, the J call TRBJ2-7; maybe TRBD2 (5 bases). This CDR3 is built from 13 residues. V lost 6 bases, J lost 7 bases, and 16 bases lay in between. CDR1 is MNHEY and CDR2 is SVGAGI in the germline V gene. The CDR3 protein is CASRAGSWEEQYF. CDR3 DNA: TGTGCCAGCAGGGCAGGCTCTTGGGAGGAGCAGTACTTC.

The sample holds many counts of this clonotype. V usage is TRBV7-7 and J usage is TRBJ2-3; D is perhaps TRBD2 (5 bases). CDR3 length: 14 amino acids. Germline CDR1 reads SSHAT; CDR2 reads FNYEAQ (reference sequence). V shed 2 bases and J shed 3 bases, with 9 bases lying between them. CDR3 amino acids: CASSLSPGTDTQYF. DNA for the CDR3: TGTGCCAGCAGCTTATCTCCGGGGACAGATACGCAGTATTTT.

This clonotype was detected only a few times. This chain uses TRBV14 with TRBJ2-1, with TRBD1 matching over 8 bases. With V trimmed by 0 bases and J by 4 bases, 5 bases remained unmatched. From germline, CDR1 is SGHDN and CDR2 FVKESK. The CDR3 totals 16 residues. The CDR3 sequence is CASSQDMGQAYNEQFF. CDR3 nucleotide sequence: TGTGCCAGCAGCCAAGATATGGGACAGGCGTACAATGAGCAGTTCTTC.

The rearrangement joins TRBV19 to TRBJ1-1; D gene ambiguous. CDR1 and CDR2 from the germline V gene are LNHDA and SQIVND (reference sequence). CDR3 size: 11 residues. The V and J ends lost 4 bases and 8 bases respectively, with 8 bases between them. In DNA form, the CDR3 reads TGTGCCAGTAGTAACGCACAGGAAGCTTTCTTT. Its translation: CASSNAQEAFF.

The chain joins TRBV19 to TRBJ2-1; D possibly corresponds to TRBD2 (6 bases). The CDR3 contains 19 residues. Germline V gene sequence: CDR1 LNHDA, CDR2 SQIVND (reference sequence). Between the trimmed V and J ends, which lost 7 bases and 0 bases, there was a span of 25 bases. CDR3 protein: CASMGGPLDRPSSYNEQFF. The CDR3 region has the DNA TGTGCCAGTATGGGGGGACCTTTGGATAGACCCAGCTCCTACAATGAGCAGTTCTTC.

This clonotype was observed a handful of times. The chain employs TRBV19 and TRBJ2-1; D remains unclear. The V gene's germline CDR1 is LNHDA and CDR2 SQIVND (reference sequence). Trimming shortened V by 7 bases and J by 5 bases, and 12 bases separated the two germline ends. The CDR3 length is 13 residues. CDR3 in amino acids: CASNRGPDNEQFF. The CDR3 DNA reads as TGTGCCAGTAACCGAGGCCCGGACAATGAGCAGTTCTTC.

In its sample, this clonotype was seen many times. The V call is TRBV7-6, the J call TRBJ2-2; D uncertain. Germline loops: CDR1 SGHVS, CDR2 FNYEAQ. The CDR3 loop spans 12 amino acids. V was shortened by 4 bases and J by 9 bases, with 9 bases between the two germline ends. The CDR3 DNA reads as TGTGCCAGCAGCTCCGGAGTTTGGGAGCTGTTTTTT. Translating gives CASSSGVWELFF.

This clonotype occurred a few times. The V gene is TRBV20-1, the J gene TRBJ2-1, with D perhaps being TRBD1 or TRBD2 (5 bases each). The CDR3 totals 14 residues. Germline CDR1 and CDR2: DFQATT and SNEGSKA (reference sequence). Trimming shortened V by 8 bases and J by 5 bases, and 19 bases separated the two germline ends. CDR3 protein: CSRHGTDRNNEQFF. The DNA for the CDR3 is TGCAGTCGTCACGGGACCGACCGTAACAATGAGCAGTTCTTC.

This clonotype has just a few counts. The J gene is TRBJ1-2, the V gene TRBV12-3 or TRBV12-4, with D possibly matching TRBD1 (5 bases). This CDR3 region has 14 residues. V was pared by 3 bases and J by 2 bases, with 10 bases between. The CDR3 loop is CASSFGGVNYGYTF. The CDR3 DNA reads as TGTGCCAGCAGTTTCGGGGGAGTAAACTATGGCTACACCTTC.

The chain uses TRBV20-1 and TRBJ2-3; 8 bases line up with TRBD2. The CDR3 covers 15 residues. J lost 0 bases, V lost 5 bases, and 7 bases had no gene match. Looked up from germline, CDR1 is DFQATT and CDR2 is SNEGSKA (reference sequence). The CDR3 is CSAPPTSGSTDTQYF. CDR3 coding DNA: TGCAGTGCTCCCCCCACTAGCGGAAGCACAGATACGCAGTATTTT.

This clonotype appeared a few times. J is TRBJ2-3 and V is TRBV11-3; 9 nucleotides match TRBD2. J lost 4 bases, V lost 4 bases, and 6 bases had no gene match. The CDR3 is 15 amino acids. The germline V gene has CDR1 SGHNT and CDR2 YENEEA. The CDR3 DNA follows: TGTGCCAGCAGCTCCGTAGCGGGAGTTTCAGATACGCAGTATTTT. Protein sequence: CASSSVAGVSDTQYF.

This clonotype was recorded many times. This chain uses TRBV30 with TRBJ1-2, with D uncertain. V lost 1 base, J lost 0 bases, and 12 bases lay in between. CDR1 and CDR2 from the germline V gene are GTSNPN and SVGIG (reference sequence). This CDR3 is 15 amino acids long. For the CDR3, the DNA is TGTGCCTGGAGTGGTAGAATAGGGTCTAACTATGGCTACACCTTC. Protein: CAWSGRIGSNYGYTF.

The V call is TRBV4-1, the J call TRBJ2-6; 8 bases are shared with TRBD1. Germline assignment: CDR1 MGHRA and CDR2 YSYEKL. The CDR3 is made up of 18 amino acids. The J segment lost 4 bases and the V segment lost 5 bases, leaving 13 bases of the junction unmatched. CDR3 in amino acids: CASSFRTTGGLGANVLTF. The CDR3 DNA reads TGCGCCAGCAGCTTTCGGACAACAGGGGGGTTGGGGGCCAACGTCCTGACTTTC.

The chain uses TRBV15 and TRBJ2-7; D is uncertain. CDR3 length: 13 amino acids. The V gene lost 4 bases and the J gene lost 5 bases, with 12 bases spanning the gap. Germline CDR1 and CDR2: LNHNV and YYDKDF (reference sequence). CDR3 sequence reads: CATSTPRPHEQYF. CDR3 sequence (DNA): TGTGCCACCAGCACCCCTAGGCCCCACGAGCAGTACTTC.

There are many counts of this clonotype. V is TRBV7-9 and J is TRBJ2-7; perhaps TRBD1 as D (6 bases). The CDR3 spans 13 residues. The V gene lost 11 bases and the J gene lost 2 bases, with 16 bases spanning the gap. Germline-derived CDR1 and CDR2 are SEHNR and FQNEAQ (reference sequence). The CDR3 region is CAALAGVAYEQYF. CDR3 DNA: TGTGCCGCCTTAGCAGGGGTCGCCTACGAGCAGTACTTC. The complete variable domain, with remaining parts taken from reference TRBV7-9 and TRBJ2-7, reads DTGVSQNPRHKITKRGQNVTFRCDPISEHNRLYWYRQTLGQGPEFLTYFQNEAQLEKSRLLSDRFSAERPKGSFSTLEIQRTEQGDSAMYLCAALAGVAYEQYFGPGTRLTVT.

The table lists this clonotype with many counts. The chain joins TRBV12-3 or TRBV12-4 to TRBJ2-1, with 8 bases aligning to TRBD2. J lost 9 bases, V lost 6 bases, and 13 bases had no gene match. This CDR3 comprises 15 residues. In nucleotides, the CDR3 is TGTGCCAGCAGGGTAAGCGGGAGAGTAGACGGTGAGCAGTTCTTC. This encodes CASRVSGRVDGEQFF.

A few counts support this clonotype. The chain is built from TRBV11-2 and TRBJ1-2, with 7 bases lining up with TRBD1. The CDR3 sequence is 14 residues long. The germline V gene encodes CDR1 SGHAT and CDR2 FQNNGV. The junction had 5 bases not matched to a gene; V was cut back by 4 bases and J by 3 bases. The CDR3 DNA reads TGTGCCAGCAGCTCCACAGGGGCCTACTATGGCTACACCTTC. The encoded protein is CASSSTGAYYGYTF.

The gene calls are TRBV28 and TRBJ1-1; no reliable D call. Germline values: CDR1 MDHEN, CDR2 SYDVKM. The CDR3 spans 16 residues. Trimming pared 6 bases from V and 3 bases from J, leaving 20 bases between. The CDR3 region is CASSPGWGVVYTEAFF. DNA for the CDR3: TGTGCCAGCAGCCCCGGGTGGGGTGTCGTATACACTGAAGCTTTCTTT.

The gene calls are TRBV20-1 and TRBJ1-4, with 8 bases matching TRBD1. V shed 3 bases, J shed 4 bases, and the junction held 7 bases outside the gene matches. Germline V gene data show CDR1 as DFQATT and CDR2 as SNEGSKA (reference sequence). The length of the CDR3 is 15 residues. The CDR3 coding sequence is TGCAGTGCTAGTGCCGGACAGGGCGTTAATGAAAAACTGTTTTTT. It yields the protein CSASAGQGVNEKLFF.

The CDR3 bases are TGCAGTGCTAGAGAGCGGACAGGGGGCTCCTACAATGAGCAGTTCTTC. The encoded protein is CSARERTGGSYNEQFF. The rearrangement uses TRBV20-1 and TRBJ2-1, with 10 nucleotides matching TRBD1. The CDR3 loop spans 16 amino acids. The trim removed 0 bases at V and 0 bases at J, leaving 2 bases unmatched. Germline V CDR1 and CDR2: DFQATT, SNEGSKA (reference sequence).

In its sample, this clonotype was seen a few times. The chain uses TRBV12-3 or TRBV12-4 and TRBJ1-4, with 9 bases fitting TRBD1. The CDR3 totals 15 residues. Germline trimming cut 2 bases from V and 8 bases from J; bases unmatched to any gene: 6. The CDR3 coding sequence is TGTGCCAGCAGTTTATGGACAGGGGAGGAAGAAAAACTGTTTTTT. This translates into CASSLWTGEEEKLFF.

In its sample, this clonotype was seen a few times. The chain couples TRBV4-1 to TRBJ2-2, with D unclear. The CDR3 runs to 16 residues. The germline V and J ends were trimmed by 1 base and 1 base, with 10 bases remaining between them. Germline V gives CDR1 MGHRA, CDR2 YSYEKL. The chain's CDR3 is CASSQGSGLNTGELFF. In nucleotides, the CDR3 is TGCGCCAGCAGCCAAGGTTCCGGGCTGAACACCGGGGAGCTGTTTTTT.

This clonotype was counted ten times or more. The chain has TRBV7-8 and TRBJ1-5; TRBD1 is a possible D gene (5 bases). The CDR3 extends over 15 amino acids. Trimming pared 2 bases from V and 2 bases from J, leaving 10 bases between. Germline V gene sequence: CDR1 SGHVS, CDR2 FQNEAQ. CDR3 in DNA: TGTGCCAGCAGCTTATTGGGGACGGGCAATCAGCCCCAGCATTTT. It encodes CASSLLGTGNQPQHF.

In the case of this clonotype: A much larger clone sits a single nucleotide away, making a read error possible. The V gene is TRBV7-9, the J gene TRBJ2-7; D is possibly TRBD1 (5 bases). Germline-derived CDR1 and CDR2 are SEHNR and FQNEAQ (reference sequence). The length of the CDR3 is 11 residues. This chain's CDR3 is CASSPQGEKYF. The CDR3 coding sequence is TGTGCCAGCAGCCCTCAGGGCGAGAAGTACTTC. Together with reference TRBV7-9 and TRBJ2-7, the CDR3 gives the full variable domain: DTGVSQNPRHKITKRGQNVTFRCDPISEHNRLYWYRQTLGQGPEFLTYFQNEAQLEKSRLLSDRFSAERPKGSFSTLEIQRTEQGDSAMYLCASSPQGEKYFGPGTRLTVT.

This clonotype was found many times. The V call is TRBV7-2, the J call TRBJ2-3, with 16 nucleotides matching TRBD2. CDR3 size: 16 residues. Germline CDR1 reads SGHTA; CDR2 reads FQGNSA. V shed 1 base and J 6 bases; nucleotides not matched to a gene: 1. The CDR3 spells CASSLVGLAGGDTQYF. The CDR3 DNA is TGTGCCAGCAGCTTAGTGGGACTAGCGGGAGGGGATACGCAGTATTTT.

This clonotype has a count of ten or more. This chain connects TRBV11-2 to TRBJ2-1; D remains unclear. CDR1 and CDR2 (germline): SGHAT, FQNNGV. Trimming cost V 3 bases and J 4 bases, with 13 bases left between them. The length of the CDR3 is 15 residues. CDR3 bases: TGTGCCAGCAGCTTTAATGTGGCGGATTACAATGAGCAGTTCTTC. Protein product: CASSFNVADYNEQFF. The whole variable domain, filled in from reference TRBV11-2 and TRBJ2-1, reads EAGVAQSPRYKIIEKRQSVAFWCNPISGHATLYWYQQILGQGPKLLIQFQNNGVVDDSQLPKDRFSAERLKGVDSTLKIQPAKLEDSAVYLCASSFNVADYNEQFFGPGTRLTVL.